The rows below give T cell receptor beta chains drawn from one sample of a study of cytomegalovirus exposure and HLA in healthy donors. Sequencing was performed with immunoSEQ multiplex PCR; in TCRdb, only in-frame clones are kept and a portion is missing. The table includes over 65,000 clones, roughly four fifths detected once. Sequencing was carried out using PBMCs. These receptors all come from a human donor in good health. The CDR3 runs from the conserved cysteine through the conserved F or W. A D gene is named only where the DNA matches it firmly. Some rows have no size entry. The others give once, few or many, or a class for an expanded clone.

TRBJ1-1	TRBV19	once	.	CASRSKGGLGNTEAFF	TGTGCCAGTAGGAGCAAGGGGGGGCTCGGTAACACTGAAGCTTTCTTT
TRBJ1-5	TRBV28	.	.	CASSLEIRQPQHF	TGTGCCAGCAGTCTAGAGATAAGACAGCCCCAGCATTTT
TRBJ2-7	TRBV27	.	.	CASSRTAGFYYEQYF	TGTGCCAGCAGCCGAACGGCAGGGTTCTACTACGAGCAGTACTTC
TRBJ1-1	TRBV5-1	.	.	CASSPDGGLTEAFF	TGCGCCAGCAGCCCAGACGGGGGGCTCACTGAAGCTTTCTTT
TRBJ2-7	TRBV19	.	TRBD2	CASSTLGAGGWVQYF	TGTGCCAGTAGTACTCTGGGAGCGGGGGGATGGGTGCAGTACTTC
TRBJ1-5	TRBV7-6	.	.	CASSLGVAGAGGNQPQHF	TGTGCCAGCAGCTTGGGGGTCGCAGGGGCGGGGGGCAATCAGCCCCAGCATTTT
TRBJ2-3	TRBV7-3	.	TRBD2	CASSRESGGGGTDTQYF	TGTGCCAGCAGCCGGGAATCGGGCGGGGGGGGCACAGATACGCAGTATTTT
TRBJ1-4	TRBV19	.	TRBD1	CASSATTGGNEKLFF	TGTGCCAGTAGTGCAACGACAGGGGGCAATGAAAAACTGTTTTTT
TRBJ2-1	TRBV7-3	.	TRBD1	CASSFRGRGKNEQFF	TGTGCCAGCAGCTTCAGGGGGCGAGGGAAAAATGAGCAGTTCTTC
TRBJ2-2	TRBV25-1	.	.	CASSELGQQTGELFF	TGTGCCAGCAGTGAATTGGGGCAGCAAACCGGGGAGCTGTTTTTT